The 30 T cell receptor beta chains in this list originate from one sample, sequenced in a study of metastatic and nonmetastatic thyroid tumors. TCRdb re-called the PCR reads via MiXCR. The sample includes about 16,000 clones, under 40% seen only once; the top ten take 9.5% to 15%. Until they underwent thyroid surgery, no patient had received any treatment. The sample consisted of tumor tissue. The receptors shown here come from a male donor with papillary thyroid cancer or a benign thyroid nodule (not recorded which). Some clones in this sample may be carry-over from other donors' samples.

The table lists this clone with a few counts. The V and J genes are TRBV29-1 and TRBJ1-2; 12 positions match TRBD1. V gave up 3 bases and J gave up 4 bases; unmatched junction bases: 6. Germline CDR1 SQVTM, CDR2 ANQGSEA. The CDR3 has 15 residues. The CDR3 here is CSVDGEGQGAYGYTF. Here the CDR3 DNA reads TGCAGCGTTGATGGGGAGGGACAGGGGGCCTATGGCTACACCTTC.

This clone was detected many times. The CDR3 DNA reads as TGTGCCTGGAGTGAGGCAGGGTCAGGAGGCTACACCTTC. Its protein is CAWSEAGSGGYTF. This chain uses TRBV30 with TRBJ1-2; a possible D gene is TRBD1 (5 bases). V lost 1 base to trimming and J lost 8 bases, with 14 bases between them. Germline-derived CDR1 and CDR2 are GTSNPN and SVGIG (reference sequence). The CDR3 loop spans 13 amino acids.

This sequence joins TRBV20-1 and TRBJ2-5, with TRBD2 matching 10 bases. With 6 bases clipped from V and 5 bases from J, the junction kept 12 bases outside the gene matches. The germline V gene has CDR1 DFQATT and CDR2 SNEGSKA (reference sequence). The CDR3 is made up of 15 amino acids. This chain's CDR3 is CSALSSGSPLETQYF. In DNA, the CDR3 is TGCAGTGCATTGTCTAGCGGGAGCCCCCTGGAGACCCAGTACTTC.

A remark on this clone: The junction does not match germline at one end; this may be a read error. V is TRBV6-1 and J is TRBJ1-1, with D unresolved. The CDR3 has 12 amino acids. Per the germline V gene, CDR1 is MNHNS and CDR2 is SASEGT. CDR3 sequence: CASSEGVTEAFF. CDR3 in DNA: TGTGCTAGCAGTGAAGGAGTCACTGAAGCTTTCTTT.

This clone was counted only a few times. V and J are TRBV6-5 and TRBJ2-7; D is ambiguous. There are 14 residues in the CDR3. CDR1 is MNHEY, CDR2 SVGAGI, per germline. The V and J ends lost 4 bases and 4 bases respectively, with 14 bases between them. CDR3 nucleotide sequence: TGTGCCAGCAGTTCTTACGACGGATTTTACGAGCAGTACTTC. It encodes CASSSYDGFYEQYF.

The chain recombines TRBV10-3 with TRBJ2-3; possible D gene TRBD2, 6 bases. Per the germline V gene, CDR1 is ENHRY and CDR2 is SYGVKD. There are 13 residues in the CDR3. V was pared by 10 bases and J by 3 bases, with 14 bases between. The CDR3 DNA follows: TGTGCCACCACTAGCTATGGGACAGATACGCAGTATTTT. It yields the protein CATTSYGTDTQYF.

This clone has at least ten counts. The J gene is TRBJ2-2, the V gene TRBV11-2; 9 bases are shared with TRBD1. V shed 4 bases and J 6 bases; nucleotides not matched to a gene: 6. The CDR3 loop spans 15 amino acids. Germline values: CDR1 SGHAT, CDR2 FQNNGV. CDR3 DNA: TGTGCCAGCAGCTGGGGACAGGGCAATGCCGGGGAGCTGTTTTTT. Its protein is CASSWGQGNAGELFF.

This clone has at least ten counts. A much larger clone differs from this one at a single base, so this may be a read error. The gene calls are TRBV19 and TRBJ1-5; 10 bases map to TRBD1. The ends lost 5 bases at V and 3 bases at J; junction bases unmatched: 13. The CDR3 contains 18 residues. Germline V gene data show CDR1 as LNHDA and CDR2 as SQIVND (reference sequence). Here the CDR3 DNA reads TGTGCCAGTAGTGTCCGACAGGGGGCGCGGTTAGACAATCAGCCCCAGCATTTT. Its protein product is CASSVRQGARLDNQPQHF.

This clone was picked up many times. The DNA of the CDR3 is TGTGCCACCCTACGAGACGGAATGAACACTGAAGCTTTCTTT. Amino acid sequence: CATLRDGMNTEAFF. This chain uses TRBV6-2 or TRBV6-3 with TRBJ1-1; D remains unclear. The germline V gene has CDR1 MNHEY and CDR2 SVGEGT. The V end was cut by 10 bases, the J end by 0 bases, with 15 bases between. There are 14 residues in the CDR3.

This clone has just a few counts. The rearrangement uses TRBV27 and TRBJ1-6; D call uncertain. The CDR3 runs to 14 residues. Trimming stripped 1 base from V and 9 bases from J, with 10 bases between. Germline CDR1 and CDR2: MNHEY and SMNVEV (reference sequence). Written as DNA, the CDR3 is TGTGCCAGCAGTTTATTGGGTGAAGCTTCACCCCTCCACTTT. This translates into CASSLLGEASPLHF.

V gene TRBV14 combines with J gene TRBJ2-7, with D unresolved. In germline, CDR1 is SGHDN, CDR2 FVKESK. V was clipped by 4 bases and J by 4 bases, with 8 bases between them. This CDR3 has 12 amino acids. CDR3 amino acids: CASSPSAYEQYF. The CDR3 nucleotides read TGTGCCAGCAGCCCCTCAGCTTACGAGCAGTACTTC.

V gene TRBV18 combines with J gene TRBJ1-5; TRBD1 aligns across 8 bases. Germline V gene data show CDR1 as KGHSH and CDR2 as LQKENI. The CDR3 spans 14 residues. V was pared by 5 bases and J by 2 bases, with 2 bases of the junction left unmatched. The CDR3 nucleotides are TGTGCCAGCTCAGGGACAGGCCGCAATCAGCCCCAGCATTTT. Encoded protein: CASSGTGRNQPQHF.

This clone is medium-sized in the sample. V usage is TRBV7-8 and J usage is TRBJ2-7; D remains unclear. V was shortened by 7 bases and J by 5 bases, with 24 bases between the two germline ends. The CDR3 consists of 16 residues. CDR1 SGHVS and CDR2 FQNEAQ come from the germline V gene. CDR3 in amino acids: CASTHWENTNINEQYF. DNA of the CDR3: TGTGCCAGCACCCATTGGGAAAACACGAATATTAACGAGCAGTACTTC.

By share, this clone ranks as medium-sized. The V and J genes are TRBV6-6 and TRBJ2-1; 9 positions match TRBD2. The CDR3 totals 19 residues. The ends lost 2 bases at V and 0 bases at J; junction bases unmatched: 11. The germline CDR1 and CDR2 sequences are MNHNY and SVGAGI (reference sequence). The CDR3 is CASSYDGGGAPSSYNEQFF. CDR3 DNA sequence: TGTGCCAGCAGTTACGATGGCGGGGGGGCCCCAAGCTCCTACAATGAGCAGTTCTTC.

The rearrangement joins TRBV29-1 to TRBJ1-1, with a weak D call TRBD1 (6 bases). Germline V gives CDR1 SQVTM, CDR2 ANQGSEA. V lost 8 bases and J 3 bases, leaving 13 bases between the germline ends. The CDR3 spans 12 residues. CDR3 in amino acids: CSSLSGDTEAFF. In nucleotides, the CDR3 is TGCAGCTCTCTATCAGGGGACACTGAAGCTTTCTTT.

This clone was observed at least ten times. The chain employs TRBV6-1 and TRBJ1-5; D remains ambiguous. The V gene's germline CDR1 is MNHNS and CDR2 SASEGT. Trimming pared 7 bases from V and 1 base from J, leaving 11 bases between. CDR3 size: 14 residues. The CDR3 region has the DNA TGTGCCAGCAACGGCGGGCGGAGCAATCAGCCCCAGCATTTT. Amino acids: CASNGGRSNQPQHF.

The rearrangement joins TRBV12-3 or TRBV12-4 to TRBJ1-1; 7 positions match TRBD1. The junction had 19 bases not matched to a gene; V was cut back by 4 bases and J by 5 bases. CDR3 length: 18 amino acids. The CDR3 spells CASSCAVTGALRDTEAFF. CDR3 in DNA: TGTGCCAGCAGTTGCGCCGTCACAGGGGCGCTGAGGGATACTGAAGCTTTCTTT.

The chain's CDR3 is CASSPGTDKAFF. DNA of the CDR3: TGTGCCAGCTCACCCGGGACAGACAAAGCTTTCTTT. The V and J genes are TRBV18 and TRBJ1-1; TRBD1 matches at 7 bases. After removal of 3 bases from V and 9 bases from J, the junction contained 4 bases not matched to a gene. Germline V gene data show CDR1 as KGHSH and CDR2 as LQKENI. The CDR3 length is 12 residues.

Ten or more counts support this clone. V gene TRBV7-9 combines with J gene TRBJ2-7; 14 bases are a match to TRBD2. Germline trimming cut 7 bases from V and 5 bases from J; bases unmatched to any gene: 10. The CDR3 extends over 16 amino acids. Looked up from germline, CDR1 is SEHNR and CDR2 is FQNEAQ (reference sequence). The CDR3 region has the DNA TGTGCCAGCACCCCAGGACTAGCGGGGGGCCGGGACGAGCAGTACTTC. Its translation is CASTPGLAGGRDEQYF. Filled out from reference TRBV7-9 and TRBJ2-7, the complete variable domain reads DTGVSQNPRHKITKRGQNVTFRCDPISEHNRLYWYRQTLGQGPEFLTYFQNEAQLEKSRLLSDRFSAERPKGSFSTLEIQRTEQGDSAMYLCASTPGLAGGRDEQYFGPGTRLTVT.

By its share, this clone is medium-sized. The chain combines TRBV6-5 with TRBJ1-6; D call uncertain. Trimming took off 0 bases at V and 0 bases at J, with 12 bases between the two ends. This CDR3 comprises 18 residues. Germline V gene data show CDR1 as MNHEY and CDR2 as SVGAGI. CDR3 nucleotide sequence: TGTGCCAGCAGTTACTCTAGGGCCGACTACTCCTATAATTCACCCCTCCACTTT. Protein: CASSYSRADYSYNSPLHF.

This clone has only one observation. Its ends do not fully match the called genes, so a read error is possible. The chain employs TRBV4-1 and TRBJ2-2; D may be TRBD2 (6 bases). CDR1 and CDR2 from the germline V gene are MGHRA and YSYEKL. There are 17 residues in the CDR3. Here the CDR3 DNA reads TGCGCCAGGAGCCAAGATCGGACCTGGGGGAGTGGCGGGGAGCTCGTTTTT. It yields the protein CARSQDRTWGSGGELVF.

The chain joins TRBV4-2 to TRBJ2-3; the D gene is possibly TRBD1 (5 bases). The CDR3 spans 18 residues. Germline V lookup: CDR1 LGHNA, CDR2 YNFKEQ. V lost 0 bases and J 6 bases, leaving 22 bases between the germline ends. DNA for the CDR3: TGTGCCAGCAGCCAAGATACTTTCGGCAGGGCCCAGTCGGATACGCAGTATTTT. It yields the protein CASSQDTFGRAQSDTQYF.

Many counts were recorded for this clone. The identical CDR3 is also encoded by other nucleotide sequences in the sample. This chain joins TRBV6-1 and TRBJ2-7; D is perhaps TRBD1 (5 bases). The germline V and J ends were trimmed by 5 bases and 2 bases, with 13 bases remaining between them. The CDR3 runs 14 residues. Germline lookup yields CDR1 MNHNS and CDR2 SASEGT. The CDR3 DNA is TGTGCCAGCAGTCTCAAGCAGGGAACCTACGAGCAGTACTTC. Protein sequence: CASSLKQGTYEQYF.

The chain links TRBV5-1 to TRBJ1-6, with 8 bases aligning to TRBD1. The V gene's germline CDR1 is SGHRS and CDR2 YFSETQ. Trimming removed 1 base from V and 7 bases from J; junction bases left unmatched: 4. This CDR3 contains 15 residues. The CDR3 coding sequence is TGCGCCAGCAGCTTGTCCGGGACAGGCAATTCACCCCTCCACTTT. As protein: CASSLSGTGNSPLHF.

The V gene is TRBV7-3, the J gene TRBJ2-3; D is unclear. Germline V lookup: CDR1 SGHTA, CDR2 FQGTGA. Trimming pared 4 bases from V and 4 bases from J, leaving 9 bases between. The CDR3 covers 13 residues. CDR3 nucleotide sequence: TGTGCCAGCAGCTCCTACTTGGCAGATACGCAGTATTTT. This codes for CASSSYLADTQYF. Supplemented by reference TRBV7-3 and TRBJ2-3, the full variable domain reads GAGVSQTPSNKVTEKGKYVELRCDPISGHTALYWYRQSLGQGPEFLIYFQGTGAADDSGLPNDRFFAVRPEGSVSTLKIQRTERGDSAVYLCASSSYLADTQYFGPGTRLTVL.

This clone is labeled as medium-sized. The chain's CDR3 is CATSDPPPAEAFF. The DNA of the CDR3 is TGTGCCACCAGTGATCCCCCCCCAGCCGAAGCTTTCTTT. V and J are TRBV24-1 and TRBJ1-1; D is unclear. CDR3 length equals 13 residues. The germline V gene encodes CDR1 KGHDR and CDR2 SFDVKD. The ends were cut back, 3 bases at V and 8 bases at J, with 12 bases in the middle.

By share of the sample, this clone is medium-sized (0.01 to 0.1%). The chain is built from TRBV12-3 or TRBV12-4 and TRBJ2-2; TRBD1 aligns across 9 bases. This CDR3 is 15 amino acids long. With 5 bases clipped from V and 5 bases from J, the junction kept 6 bases outside the gene matches. CDR3 region: CASSVRTGDTGELFF. For the CDR3, the DNA is TGTGCCAGCAGTGTGAGGACAGGGGATACCGGGGAGCTGTTTTTT.

This clone was picked up a small number of times. This chain connects TRBV30 to TRBJ1-2, with 7 nucleotides matching TRBD1. From germline, CDR1 is GTSNPN and CDR2 SVGIG (reference sequence). The CDR3 loop spans 15 amino acids. With 0 bases clipped from V and 2 bases from J, the junction kept 6 bases outside the gene matches. CDR3: CAWSVPGGTNYGYTF. CDR3 coding DNA: TGTGCCTGGAGTGTACCAGGGGGAACAAACTATGGCTACACCTTC.

The chain is built from TRBV20-1 and TRBJ2-2; D not certain. The V end lost 6 bases, the J end lost 3 bases, and 11 bases lay between the germline ends. In germline, CDR1 is DFQATT, CDR2 SNEGSKA (reference sequence). The CDR3 loop spans 13 amino acids. DNA of the CDR3: TGCAGTGCCCGTAGGCCGGACACCGGGGAGCTGTTTTTT. Protein: CSARRPDTGELFF.

The V gene is TRBV30, the J gene TRBJ2-1; 12 bases fit TRBD2. CDR3 length equals 14 residues. Germline V gene data show CDR1 as GTSNPN and CDR2 as SVGIG (reference sequence). J gave up 6 bases and V 5 bases, and 5 bases lay outside the gene matches. The CDR3 bases are TGTGCCTGGGGCCTAGCGGGAGGGCTCAATGAGCAGTTCTTC. It yields the protein CAWGLAGGLNEQFF.